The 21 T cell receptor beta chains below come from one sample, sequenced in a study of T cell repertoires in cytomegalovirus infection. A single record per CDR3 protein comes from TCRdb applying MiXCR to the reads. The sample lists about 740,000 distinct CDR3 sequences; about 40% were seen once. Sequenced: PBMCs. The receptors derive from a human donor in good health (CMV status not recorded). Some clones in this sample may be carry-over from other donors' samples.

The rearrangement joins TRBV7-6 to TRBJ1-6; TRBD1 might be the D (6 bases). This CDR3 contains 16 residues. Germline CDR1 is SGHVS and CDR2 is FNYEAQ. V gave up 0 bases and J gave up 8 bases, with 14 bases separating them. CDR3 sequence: CASSLAGAGDHSPLHF. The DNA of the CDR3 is TGTGCCAGCAGCTTAGCGGGGGCAGGGGATCATTCACCCCTCCACTTT.

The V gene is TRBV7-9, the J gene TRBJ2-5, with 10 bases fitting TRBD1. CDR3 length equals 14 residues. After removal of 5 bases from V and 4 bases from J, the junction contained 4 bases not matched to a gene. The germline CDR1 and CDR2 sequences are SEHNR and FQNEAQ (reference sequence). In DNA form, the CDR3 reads TGTGCCAGCAGCCGTGGGACAGGGGCAGAGACCCAGTACTTC. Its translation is CASSRGTGAETQYF.

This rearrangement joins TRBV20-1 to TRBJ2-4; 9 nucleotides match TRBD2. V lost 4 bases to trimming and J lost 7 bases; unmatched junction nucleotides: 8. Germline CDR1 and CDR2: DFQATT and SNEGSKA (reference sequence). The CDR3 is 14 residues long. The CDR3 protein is CSANSGSEMNIQYF. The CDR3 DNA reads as TGCAGTGCTAATAGCGGGAGCGAGATGAACATTCAGTACTTC.

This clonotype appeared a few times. CDR3 DNA: TGCAGTGCTGATTCCAGGGAAACTAACACCGGGGAGCTGTTTTTT. Amino acids: CSADSRETNTGELFF. This chain uses TRBV20-1 with TRBJ2-2, with D possibly TRBD1 on 5 matching bases. CDR3 length equals 15 residues. Trimming took off 5 bases at V and 2 bases at J, with 15 bases between the two ends. In germline, CDR1 is DFQATT, CDR2 SNEGSKA (reference sequence).

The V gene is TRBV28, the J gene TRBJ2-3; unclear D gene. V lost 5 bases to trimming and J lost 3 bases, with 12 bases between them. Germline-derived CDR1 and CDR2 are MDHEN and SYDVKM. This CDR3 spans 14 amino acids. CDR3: CASSTPSRTDTQYF. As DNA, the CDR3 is TGTGCCAGCAGTACACCTTCTAGGACAGATACGCAGTATTTT.

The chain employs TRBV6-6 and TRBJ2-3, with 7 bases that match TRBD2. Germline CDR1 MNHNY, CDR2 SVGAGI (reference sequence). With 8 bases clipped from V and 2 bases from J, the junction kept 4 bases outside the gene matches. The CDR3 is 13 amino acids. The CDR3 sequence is CASGGGTTDTQYF. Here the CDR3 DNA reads TGTGCCAGCGGGGGGGGTACCACAGATACGCAGTATTTT.

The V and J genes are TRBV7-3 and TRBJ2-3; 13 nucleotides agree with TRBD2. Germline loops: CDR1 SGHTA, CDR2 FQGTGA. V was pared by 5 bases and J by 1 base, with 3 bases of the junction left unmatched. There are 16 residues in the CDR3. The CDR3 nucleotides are TGTGCCAGCAGCCCCGGGACTAGCGGGGGCACAGATACGCAGTATTTT. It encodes CASSPGTSGGTDTQYF.

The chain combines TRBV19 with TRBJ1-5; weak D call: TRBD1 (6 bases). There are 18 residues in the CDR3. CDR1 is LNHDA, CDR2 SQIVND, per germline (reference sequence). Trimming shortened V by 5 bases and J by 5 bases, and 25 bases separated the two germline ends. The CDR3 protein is CASSPRSGGAGDYQPQHF. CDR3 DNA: TGTGCCAGTAGTCCCCGGAGCGGGGGCGCTGGGGATTATCAGCCCCAGCATTTT.

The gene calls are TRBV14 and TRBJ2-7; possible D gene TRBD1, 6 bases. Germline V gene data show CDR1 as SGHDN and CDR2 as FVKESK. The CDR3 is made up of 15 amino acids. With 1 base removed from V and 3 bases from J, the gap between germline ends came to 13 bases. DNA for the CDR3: TGTGCCAGCAGCCAAGGCATACAGGGAATCTACGAGCAGTACTTC. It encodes CASSQGIQGIYEQYF.

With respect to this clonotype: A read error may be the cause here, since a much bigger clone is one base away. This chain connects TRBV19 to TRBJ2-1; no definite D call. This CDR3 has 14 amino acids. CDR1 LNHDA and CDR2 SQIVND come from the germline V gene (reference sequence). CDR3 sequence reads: CASIIAPTILEQFF. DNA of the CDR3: TGTGCCAGTATTATAGCCCCAACTATCCTTGAGCAGTTCTTC.

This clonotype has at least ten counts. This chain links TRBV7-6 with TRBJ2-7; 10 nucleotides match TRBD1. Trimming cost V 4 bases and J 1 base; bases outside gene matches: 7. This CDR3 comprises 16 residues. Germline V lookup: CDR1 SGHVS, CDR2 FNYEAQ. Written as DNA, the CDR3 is TGTGCCAGCAGCTCCCGACAGGGGGCTGGGTCCTACGAGCAGTACTTC. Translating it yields CASSSRQGAGSYEQYF.

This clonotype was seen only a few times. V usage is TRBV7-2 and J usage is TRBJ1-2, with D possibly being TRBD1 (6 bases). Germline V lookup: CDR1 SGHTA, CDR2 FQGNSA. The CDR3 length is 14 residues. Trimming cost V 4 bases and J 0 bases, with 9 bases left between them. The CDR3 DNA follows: TGTGCCAGCAGCTCAGGGGCGGCTAACTATGGCTACACCTTC. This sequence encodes CASSSGAANYGYTF.

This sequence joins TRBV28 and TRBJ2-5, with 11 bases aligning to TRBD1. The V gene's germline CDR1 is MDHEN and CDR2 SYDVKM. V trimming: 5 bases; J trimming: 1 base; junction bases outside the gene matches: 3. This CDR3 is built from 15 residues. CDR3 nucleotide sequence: TGTGCCAGCAGTGGACAGGGGGCTTTCCAAGAGACCCAGTACTTC. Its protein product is CASSGQGAFQETQYF.

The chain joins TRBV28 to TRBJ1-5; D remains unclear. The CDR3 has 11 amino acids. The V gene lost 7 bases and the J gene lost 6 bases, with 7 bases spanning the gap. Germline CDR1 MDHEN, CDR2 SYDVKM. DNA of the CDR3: TGTGCCAGCACTGGGAGTCAGCCCCAGCATTTT. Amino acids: CASTGSQPQHF.

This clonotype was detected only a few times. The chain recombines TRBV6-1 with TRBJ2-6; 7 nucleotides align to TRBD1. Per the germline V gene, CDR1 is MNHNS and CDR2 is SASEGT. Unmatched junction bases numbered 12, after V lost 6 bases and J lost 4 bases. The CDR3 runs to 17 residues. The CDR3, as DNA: TGTGCCAGCAGGGCAGGGACAGTCCAGACCGGGGCCAACGTCCTGACTTTC. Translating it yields CASRAGTVQTGANVLTF.

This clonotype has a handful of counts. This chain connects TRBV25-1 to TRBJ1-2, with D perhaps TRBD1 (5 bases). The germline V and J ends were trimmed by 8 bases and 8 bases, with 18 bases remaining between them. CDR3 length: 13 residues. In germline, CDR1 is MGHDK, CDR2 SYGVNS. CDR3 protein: CASGPGLGPGYTF. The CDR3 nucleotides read TGTGCCAGCGGGCCAGGGCTGGGGCCAGGCTACACCTTC.

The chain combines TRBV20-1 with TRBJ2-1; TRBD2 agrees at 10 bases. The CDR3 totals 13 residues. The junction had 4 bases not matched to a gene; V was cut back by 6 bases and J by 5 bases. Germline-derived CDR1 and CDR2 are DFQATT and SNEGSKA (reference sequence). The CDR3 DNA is TGCAGTGCGTCTGGACTAGCGGACAATGAGCAGTTCTTC. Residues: CSASGLADNEQFF.

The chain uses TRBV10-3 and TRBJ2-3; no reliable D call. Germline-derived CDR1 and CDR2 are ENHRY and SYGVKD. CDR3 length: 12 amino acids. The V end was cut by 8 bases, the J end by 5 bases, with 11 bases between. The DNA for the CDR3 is TGTGCCATCCGCCCCCAGCTAGATACGCAGTATTTT. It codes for CAIRPQLDTQYF.

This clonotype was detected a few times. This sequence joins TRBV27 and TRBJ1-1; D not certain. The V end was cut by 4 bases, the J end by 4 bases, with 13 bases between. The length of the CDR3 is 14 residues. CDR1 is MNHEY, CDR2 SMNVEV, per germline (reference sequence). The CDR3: CASSSTTAFTEAFF. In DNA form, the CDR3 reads TGTGCCAGCAGTTCAACGACGGCATTCACTGAAGCTTTCTTT.

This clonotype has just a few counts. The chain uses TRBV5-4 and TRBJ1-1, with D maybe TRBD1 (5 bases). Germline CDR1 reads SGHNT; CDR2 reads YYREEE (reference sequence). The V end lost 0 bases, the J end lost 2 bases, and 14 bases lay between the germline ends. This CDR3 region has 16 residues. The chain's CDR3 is CASSLALAGSNTEAFF. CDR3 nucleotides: TGTGCCAGCAGCTTGGCTCTGGCAGGGTCAAACACTGAAGCTTTCTTT.

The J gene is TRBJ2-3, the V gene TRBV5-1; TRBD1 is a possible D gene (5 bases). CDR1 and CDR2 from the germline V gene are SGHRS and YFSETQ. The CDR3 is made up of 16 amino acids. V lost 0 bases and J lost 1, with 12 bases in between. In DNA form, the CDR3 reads TGCGCCAGCAGCTTGGTTTCAGGGCTCGGCACAGATACGCAGTATTTT. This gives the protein CASSLVSGLGTDTQYF. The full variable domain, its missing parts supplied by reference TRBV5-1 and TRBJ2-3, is KAGVTQTPRYLIKTRGQQVTLSCSPISGHRSVSWYQQTPGQGLQFLFEYFSETQRNKGNFPGRFSGRQFSNSRSEMNVSTLELGDSALYLCASSLVSGLGTDTQYFGPGTRLTVL.